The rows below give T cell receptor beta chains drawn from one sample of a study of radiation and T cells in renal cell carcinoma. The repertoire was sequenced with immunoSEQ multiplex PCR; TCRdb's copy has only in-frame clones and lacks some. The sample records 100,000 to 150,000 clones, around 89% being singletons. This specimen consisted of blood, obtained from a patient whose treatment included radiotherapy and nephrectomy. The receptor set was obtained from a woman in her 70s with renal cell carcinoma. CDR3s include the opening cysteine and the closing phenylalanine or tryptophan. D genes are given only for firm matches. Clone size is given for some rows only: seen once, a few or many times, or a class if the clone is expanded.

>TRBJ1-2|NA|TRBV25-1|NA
TGTGCCAGCAGTGCCCCCGGGGGGGGGCAGTCGGGCTACACCTTC
CASSAPGGGQSGYTF
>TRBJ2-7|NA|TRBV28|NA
TGTGCCAGCAGTTTTCCCGACGGGACCTACGAGCAGTACTTC
CASSFPDGTYEQYF
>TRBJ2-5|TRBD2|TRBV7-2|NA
TGTGCCAGCAGCTTAGGGCTAGCGGGGTCGCAAGAGACCCAGTACTTC
CASSLGLAGSQETQYF
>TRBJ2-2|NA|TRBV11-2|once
TGTGCCAGCAGTATAGCACTGGGAAACACCGGGGAGCTGTTTTTT
CASSIALGNTGELFF
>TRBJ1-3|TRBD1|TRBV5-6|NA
TGTGCCAGCAGCTTGGGTGGACAGGGGTTCTCTGGAAACACCATATATTTT
CASSLGGQGFSGNTIYF
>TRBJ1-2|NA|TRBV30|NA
TGTGCCTGGAGCACAGGAAACTATGGCTACACCTTC
CAWSTGNYGYTF
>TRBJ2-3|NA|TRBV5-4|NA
TGTGCCAGCAGCTTCGGGTGGGGGCGCACAGATACGCAGTATTTT
CASSFGWGRTDTQYF
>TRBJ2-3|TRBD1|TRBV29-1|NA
TGCAGCGTGCTGACAGGGATTAGCACAGATACGCAGTATTTT
CSVLTGISTDTQYF
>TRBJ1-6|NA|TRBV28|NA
TGTGCCAGCACCATGGGAGGGAAGTATAATTCACCCCTCCACTTT
CASTMGGKYNSPLHF
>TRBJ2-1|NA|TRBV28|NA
TGTGCCAGCAGTAGGGGACAACTCTCCTACAATGAGCAGTTCTTC
CASSRGQLSYNEQFF
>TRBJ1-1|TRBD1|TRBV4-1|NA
TGCGCCAGCAGCTGGGACAGGGGAAGCACTGAAGCTTTCTTT
CASSWDRGSTEAFF
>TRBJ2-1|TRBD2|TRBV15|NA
TGTGCCACCAGGGTTGTGGGACTAACGGGGGGTAATGAGCAGTTCTTC
CATRVVGLTGGNEQFF
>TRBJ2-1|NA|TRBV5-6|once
TGTGCCAGCCATGCCCCCGGCAGGGGAGTAAATGAGCAGTTCTTC
CASHAPGRGVNEQFF
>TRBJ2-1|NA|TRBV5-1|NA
TGCGCCAGCAGCTTGGGGGGGTTCAATGAGCAGTTCTTC
CASSLGGFNEQFF